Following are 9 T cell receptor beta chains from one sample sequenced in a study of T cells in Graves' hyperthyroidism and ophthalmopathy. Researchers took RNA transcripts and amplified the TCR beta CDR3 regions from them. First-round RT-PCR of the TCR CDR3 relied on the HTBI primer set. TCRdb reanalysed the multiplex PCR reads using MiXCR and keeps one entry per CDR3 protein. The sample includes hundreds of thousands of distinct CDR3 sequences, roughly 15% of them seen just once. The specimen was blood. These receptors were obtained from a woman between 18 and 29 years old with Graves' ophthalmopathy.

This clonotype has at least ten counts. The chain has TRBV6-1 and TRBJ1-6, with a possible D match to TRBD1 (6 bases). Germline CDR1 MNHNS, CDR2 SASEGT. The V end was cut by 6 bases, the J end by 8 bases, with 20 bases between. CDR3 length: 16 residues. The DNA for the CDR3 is TGTGCCAGCAGCCGAACGGGACTTTCAGGGGATTCACCCCTCCACTTT. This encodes CASSRTGLSGDSPLHF.

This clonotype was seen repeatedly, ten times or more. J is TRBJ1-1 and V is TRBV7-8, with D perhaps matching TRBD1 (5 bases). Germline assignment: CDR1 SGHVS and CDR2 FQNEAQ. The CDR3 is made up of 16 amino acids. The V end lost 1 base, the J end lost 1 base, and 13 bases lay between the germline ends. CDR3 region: CASSLGAGPKNTEAFF. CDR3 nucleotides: TGTGCCAGCAGCTTAGGGGCAGGGCCTAAGAACACTGAAGCTTTCTTT.

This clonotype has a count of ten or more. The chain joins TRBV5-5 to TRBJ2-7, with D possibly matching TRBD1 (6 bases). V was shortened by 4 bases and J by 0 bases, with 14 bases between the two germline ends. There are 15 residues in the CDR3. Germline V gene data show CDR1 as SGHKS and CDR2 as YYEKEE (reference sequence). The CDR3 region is CASSRTDLSSYEQYF. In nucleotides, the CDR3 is TGTGCCAGCAGCCGGACAGACCTAAGCTCCTACGAGCAGTACTTC.

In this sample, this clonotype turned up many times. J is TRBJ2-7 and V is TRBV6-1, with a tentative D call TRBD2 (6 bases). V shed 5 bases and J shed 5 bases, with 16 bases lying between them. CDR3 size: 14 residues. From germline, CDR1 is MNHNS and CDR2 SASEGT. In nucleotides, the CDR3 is TGTGCCAGCAGTTTCCGCGGGATTGCCCACGAGCAGTACTTC. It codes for CASSFRGIAHEQYF.

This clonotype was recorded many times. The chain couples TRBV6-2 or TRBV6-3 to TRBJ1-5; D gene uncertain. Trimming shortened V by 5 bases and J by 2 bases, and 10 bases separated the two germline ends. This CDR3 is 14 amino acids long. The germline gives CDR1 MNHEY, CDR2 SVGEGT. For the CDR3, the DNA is TGTGCCAGCAGTGTCCAGGTTGGCAATCAGCCCCAGCATTTT. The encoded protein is CASSVQVGNQPQHF.

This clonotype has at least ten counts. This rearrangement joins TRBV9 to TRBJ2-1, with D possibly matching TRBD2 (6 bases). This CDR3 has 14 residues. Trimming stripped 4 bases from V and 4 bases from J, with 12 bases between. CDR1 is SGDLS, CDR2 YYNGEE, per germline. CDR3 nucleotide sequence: TGTGCCAGCAGCCCTGGCGGGGATTACAATGAGCAGTTCTTC. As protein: CASSPGGDYNEQFF. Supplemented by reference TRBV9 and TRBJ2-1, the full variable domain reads DSGVTQTPKHLITATGQRVTLRCSPRSGDLSVYWYQQSLDQGLQFLIQYYNGEERAKGNILERFSAQQFPDLHSELNLSSLELGDSALYFCASSPGGDYNEQFFGPGTRLTVL.

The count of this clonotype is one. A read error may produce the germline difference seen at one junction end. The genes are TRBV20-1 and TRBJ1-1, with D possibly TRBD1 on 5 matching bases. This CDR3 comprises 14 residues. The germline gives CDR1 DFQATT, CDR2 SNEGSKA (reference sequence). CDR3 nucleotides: TGCAGTGCCGTAAGGGACTCCAAGAACACTGAAGCTTCCTTT. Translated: CSAVRDSKNTEASF.

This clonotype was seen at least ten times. CDR3 coding DNA: TGTGCCAGCAGCCCCCGGATGGACAATGAGCAGTTCTTC. Protein sequence: CASSPRMDNEQFF. The rearrangement links TRBV11-2 to TRBJ2-1, with unresolved D. CDR1 and CDR2 (germline): SGHAT, FQNNGV. The CDR3 totals 13 residues. Trimming left V 5 bases short and J 5 bases short, with 10 bases between.

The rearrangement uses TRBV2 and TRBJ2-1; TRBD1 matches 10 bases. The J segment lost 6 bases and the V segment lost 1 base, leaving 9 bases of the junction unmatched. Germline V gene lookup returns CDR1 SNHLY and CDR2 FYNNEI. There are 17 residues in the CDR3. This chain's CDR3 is CASSEVGSRTGGNEQFF. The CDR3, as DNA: TGTGCCAGCAGTGAAGTGGGAAGCCGGACAGGGGGCAATGAGCAGTTCTTC.